The text below deals with one T cell receptor (beta chain). CDR1 and CDR2 from the germline V gene are MNHEY and SMNVEV (reference sequence). The CDR3 extends over 15 amino acids. V lost 5 bases and J lost 3, with 16 bases in between. The sample is drawn from a study of blood T cell repertoires in COVID-19. Across the study: The United States, Italy and Spain were the sources of the acute and convalescent COVID-19 samples. T cells, B-cell-depleted T cells, or PBMCs supplied cDNA or gDNA.

Some clones are missing from TCRdb's copy, which holds only in-frame ones; the method was immunoSEQ multiplex PCR. The sample has under 500,000 clones, 87% seen once. Donors were grouped by their self-reported clinical history. The sequencing input was PBMCs or T cells enriched from blood (not recorded which). V usage is TRBV27 and J usage is TRBJ1-2; no reliable D call. The TCR sequence derives from a woman under 30 with acute COVID-19. The CDR3 region has the DNA TGTGCCAGCAGTCCGTCCACGGGGATTCACTATGGCTACACCTTC. This sequence encodes CASSPSTGIHYGYTF.